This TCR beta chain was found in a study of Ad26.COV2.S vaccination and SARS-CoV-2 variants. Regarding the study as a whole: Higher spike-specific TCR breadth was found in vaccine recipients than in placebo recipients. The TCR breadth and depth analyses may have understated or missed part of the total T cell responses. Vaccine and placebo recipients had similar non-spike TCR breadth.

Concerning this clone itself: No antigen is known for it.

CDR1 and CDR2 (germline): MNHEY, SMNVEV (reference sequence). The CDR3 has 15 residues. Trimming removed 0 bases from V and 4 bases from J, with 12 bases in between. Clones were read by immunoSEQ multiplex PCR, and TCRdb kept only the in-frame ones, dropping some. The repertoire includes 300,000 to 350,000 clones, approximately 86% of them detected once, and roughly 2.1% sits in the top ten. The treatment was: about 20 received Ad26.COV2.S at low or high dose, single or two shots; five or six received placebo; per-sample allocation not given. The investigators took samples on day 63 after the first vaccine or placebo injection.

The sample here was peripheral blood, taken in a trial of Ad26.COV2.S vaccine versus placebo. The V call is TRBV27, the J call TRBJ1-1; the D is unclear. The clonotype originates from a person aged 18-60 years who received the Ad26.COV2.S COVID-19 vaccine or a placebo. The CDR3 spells CASSLSTPTGTEAFF. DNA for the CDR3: TGTGCCAGCAGTTTATCCACACCCACGGGCACTGAAGCTTTCTTT.